Each of the 8 T cell receptor beta chains below was sequenced from the same sample in a study of T cells in localized non-small cell lung cancer. This table comes from immunoSEQ multiplex PCR, and its TCRdb copy is limited to in-frame clones, with some not included. The sample consists of tens of thousands of clones, about 90% of them appearing once. The specimen was peripheral blood, collected before any cancer treatment. These receptors all stem from an older female donor with stage I lung adenocarcinoma.

This clone was observed a few times. The rearrangement joins TRBV6-5 to TRBJ1-1, with D possibly matching TRBD1 (5 bases). The CDR3 length is 13 residues. The germline gives CDR1 MNHEY, CDR2 SVGAGI. Between the trimmed V and J ends, which lost 7 bases and 3 bases, there was a span of 12 bases. The DNA of the CDR3 is TGTGCCAGCACTAACGGGGGAGACACTGAAGCTTTCTTT. Residues: CASTNGGDTEAFF.

The gene calls are TRBV18 and TRBJ1-4; 7 bases match TRBD1. Germline V gives CDR1 KGHSH, CDR2 LQKENI. V dropped 4 bases and J dropped 5; count of bases not matched to a gene: 16. This CDR3 contains 18 residues. CDR3 sequence: CASSRTKIGTALNEKLFF. The DNA of the CDR3 is TGTGCCAGCTCACGAACGAAGATTGGGACAGCTCTCAATGAAAAACTGTTTTTT.

V gene TRBV6-6 combines with J gene TRBJ2-5; 10 bases are a match to TRBD1. The CDR3 runs 15 residues. With V trimmed by 5 bases and J by 1 base, 4 bases remained unmatched. Germline lookup yields CDR1 MNHNY and CDR2 SVGAGI (reference sequence). The CDR3 coding sequence is TGTGCCAGCAGTACTGGGACAGGGGCCCAAGAGACCCAGTACTTC. It translates to CASSTGTGAQETQYF.

The V and J genes are TRBV9 and TRBJ1-2; 8 bases map to TRBD1. CDR1 and CDR2 (germline): SGDLS, YYNGEE. V shed 0 bases, J shed 5 bases, and the junction held 6 bases outside the gene matches. The CDR3 is 15 amino acids. Here the CDR3 reads CASSVGQGAGYGYTF. Here the CDR3 DNA reads TGTGCCAGCAGCGTAGGGCAGGGGGCAGGGTATGGCTACACCTTC. Based on the CDR3 plus reference TRBV9 and TRBJ1-2, the full variable domain is DSGVTQTPKHLITATGQRVTLRCSPRSGDLSVYWYQQSLDQGLQFLIQYYNGEERAKGNILERFSAQQFPDLHSELNLSSLELGDSALYFCASSVGQGAGYGYTFGSGTRLTVV.

This chain links TRBV11-3 with TRBJ1-2; D might be TRBD1 (5 bases). V lost 1 base and J 4 bases, leaving 10 bases between the germline ends. Germline CDR1 SGHNT, CDR2 YENEEA. This CDR3 region has 14 residues. The CDR3 reads CASSLGQGFYGYTF. CDR3 DNA sequence: TGTGCCAGCAGCTTAGGTCAGGGATTCTATGGCTACACCTTC. The complete variable domain, with remaining parts taken from reference TRBV11-3 and TRBJ1-2, reads EAGVVQSPRYKIIEKKQPVAFWCNPISGHNTLYWYLQNLGQGPELLIRYENEEAVDDSQLPKDRFSAERLKGVDSTLKIQPAELGDSAVYLCASSLGQGFYGYTFGSGTRLTVV.

This clone has just one count. The chain has TRBV6-1 and TRBJ2-3; 8 bases match TRBD2. With 7 bases clipped from V and 5 bases from J, the junction kept 8 bases outside the gene matches. The CDR3 covers 14 residues. Germline assignment: CDR1 MNHNS and CDR2 SASEGT. CDR3 DNA: TGTGCCAGCATTCCGGGGGGGGCGGGAGATACGCAGTATTTT. This codes for CASIPGGAGDTQYF.

The chain has TRBV10-1 and TRBJ2-1; D might be TRBD2 (7 bases). V shed 9 bases and J shed 9 bases, with 21 bases lying between them. Germline V gene lookup returns CDR1 WNHNN and CDR2 SYGVQD (reference sequence). The CDR3 runs 14 residues. DNA of the CDR3: TGCGCCAGGGACAGCGGGGTAGCTCATAGTGAGCAGTTCTTC. Protein sequence: CARDSGVAHSEQFF.

The rearrangement uses TRBV25-1 and TRBJ1-1; D may be TRBD1 (6 bases). Trimming shortened V by 6 bases and J by 3 bases, and 17 bases separated the two germline ends. Germline loops: CDR1 MGHDK, CDR2 SYGVNS. The CDR3 is 15 residues long. Here the CDR3 reads CASSTLSGVHTEAFF. CDR3 nucleotides: TGTGCCAGCAGCACTCTTTCAGGGGTACACACTGAAGCTTTCTTT. The full variable domain, completed using reference TRBV25-1 and TRBJ1-1, is EADIYQTPRYLVIGTGKKITLECSQTMGHDKMYWYQQDPGMELHLIHYSYGVNSTEKGDLSSESTVSRIRTEHFPLTLESARPSHTSQYLCASSTLSGVHTEAFFGQGTRLTVV.